This T cell receptor beta chain was sequenced in a study of T cells in Graves' hyperthyroidism and ophthalmopathy. This clonotype was seen many times. Its antigen is currently unknown. RNA transcripts provided the source from which TCR beta CDR3 regions were amplified. The HTBI primer set served for first-round RT-PCR of the TCR CDR3. From the multiplex PCR reads, TCRdb called clonotypes with MiXCR, one entry per CDR3 protein. The repertoire holds roughly 510,000 distinct CDR3 sequences, 40% to 50% seen once, with about two fifths in the top ten. Whole-study results and caveats: Clonotypes that were expanded in thyroid above 0.001 mostly appeared in blood too. The authors' 13 V-J model separated ophthalmopathy from stable hyperthyroidism.

This CDR3 is built from 14 residues. V lost 4 bases, J lost 3 bases, and 12 bases lay in between. Germline V gives CDR1 SEHNR, CDR2 FQNEAQ (reference sequence). Sequencing was performed on peripheral blood or thyroid tissue (not recorded which). The V and J genes are TRBV7-9 and TRBJ1-1, with D perhaps TRBD1 (6 bases). The TCR sequence derives from an adult woman with Graves' disease, either hyperthyroidism or ophthalmopathy (not recorded which). CDR3 nucleotide sequence: TGTGCCAGCAGCTGGGGGCAAGCCTACACTGAAGCTTTCTTT. It encodes CASSWGQAYTEAFF.